A selection of T cell receptor beta chains follows, all from one sample in a study of shared clonotypes between healthy human individuals. The table came from immunoSEQ multiplex PCR; TCRdb's copy has only in-frame clones and leaves some out. The sample contains about 1 million clones, around 76% of which appear only once. The source material was memory CD4+ T cells sorted from blood. All receptors derive from a man younger than 35 in good health. Both conserved end residues are part of each CDR3. D genes are given only for firm matches. Rows may omit the clone size; those that give it use once, few, many or a size class.

d_call clone_size j_call v_call cdr3_aa cdr3_nt
. . TRBJ1-3 TRBV5-8 CASSLRRTSGNTIYF TGTGCCAGCAGCTTGAGGCGGACCTCTGGAAACACCATATATTTT
. . TRBJ2-2 TRBV4-2 CASSQWLTGELFF TGTGCCAGCAGCCAATGGCTCACCGGGGAGCTGTTTTTT
TRBD1 . TRBJ2-7 TRBV7-9 CASSYDRGTSEQYF TGTGCCAGCAGCTACGACAGGGGGACCAGCGAGCAGTACTTC
TRBD1 few TRBJ1-6 TRBV7-2 CASSTDRGDRSPLHF TGTGCCAGCAGCACGGACAGGGGAGATCGTTCACCCCTCCACTTT
. . TRBJ2-6 TRBV2 CASNPATTSGANVLTF TGTGCCAGCAATCCTGCGACAACCTCTGGGGCCAACGTCCTGACTTTC
TRBD1 few TRBJ2-7 TRBV7-9 CASSLRGQGSYEQYF TGTGCCAGCAGCTTAAGGGGACAGGGGTCCTACGAGCAGTACTTC
. . TRBJ2-4 TRBV4-2 CASSQVEGPENIQYF TGTGCCAGCAGCCAAGTAGAGGGGCCGGAAAACATTCAGTACTTC
. few TRBJ2-7 TRBV19 CASSIQGTYEQYF TGTGCCAGTAGTATCCAGGGTACCTACGAGCAGTACTTC
. . TRBJ1-3 TRBV19 CASKDRSSGNTIYF TGTGCCAGTAAGGACAGAAGCTCTGGAAACACCATATATTTT
. . TRBJ1-2 TRBV28 CASSSYPAGNYGYTF TGTGCCAGCAGTTCATATCCTGCGGGAAACTATGGCTACACCTTC
. . TRBJ2-2 TRBV7-7 CASSLDHTGELFF TGTGCTAGCAGCTTAGACCACACCGGGGAGCTGTTTTTT
. . TRBJ1-3 TRBV30 CAWSVLRPIGNTIYF TGTGCCTGGAGTGTACTAAGACCAATTGGAAACACCATATATTTT
TRBD1 . TRBJ1-4 TRBV30 CAWSPTGVQKLFF TGTGCCTGGAGCCCGACAGGGGTCCAGAAACTGTTTTTT
TRBD2 once TRBJ2-3 TRBV30 CAWEVAGDTQYF TGTGCCTGGGAAGTAGCGGGGGATACGCAGTATTTT
TRBD1 . TRBJ1-2 TRBV5-4 CASSPQGSTYGYTF TGTGCCAGCAGCCCACAGGGGTCTACCTATGGCTACACCTTC
. . TRBJ2-3 TRBV12-5 CASGLNTDTQYF TGTGCTAGTGGTTTGAACACAGATACGCAGTATTTT
. . TRBJ1-1 TRBV28 CASSPGTPSRRAFF TGTGCCAGCAGTCCCGGGACACCATCCCGTCGAGCTTTCTTT
. . TRBJ2-1 TRBV10-3 CAISVWHNNEQFF TGTGCCATCAGTGTTTGGCACAACAATGAGCAGTTCTTC
. once TRBJ2-1 TRBV6-6 CASRTSTVEQFF TGTGCCAGCAGAACTAGCACTGTTGAGCAGTTCTTC
. . TRBJ2-7 TRBV18 CASSSVLYEQYF TGTGCCAGCTCGTCGGTCCTCTACGAGCAGTACTTC
. . TRBJ2-2 TRBV9 CASSHNTGELFF TGTGCCAGCAGCCATAACACCGGGGAGCTGTTTTTT
. . TRBJ2-7 TRBV28 CASLRPGAYEQYF TGTGCCAGCCTCCGACCAGGGGCCTACGAGCAGTACTTC
. once TRBJ2-1 TRBV11-2 CASSLDSGGQYNEQFF TGTGCCAGCAGCTTAGATTCTGGAGGACAGTACAATGAGCAGTTCTTC
. . TRBJ2-7 TRBV6-4 CASREAGQQTYEQYF TGTGCCAGCAGGGAGGCGGGACAGCAGACCTACGAGCAGTACTTC
. . TRBJ1-1 TRBV19 CARPFLRDTEAFF TGTGCCAGGCCCTTCCTACGGGATACTGAAGCTTTCTTT
TRBD2 . TRBJ2-1 TRBV7-9 CASSLGTSGYYNEQFF TGTGCCAGCAGCTTAGGGACTAGCGGTTACTACAATGAGCAGTTCTTC
. many TRBJ1-1 TRBV12-5 CASASRGENTEAFF TGTGCTAGTGCCTCGCGGGGGGAGAACACTGAAGCTTTCTTT
TRBD2 . TRBJ2-2 TRBV9 CASSARLAGGAGELFF TGTGCCAGCAGCGCCAGACTAGCGGGAGGAGCCGGGGAGCTGTTTTTT
TRBD1 . TRBJ1-6 TRBV28 CASRNGQGLVSSYNSPLHF TGTGCCAGCAGGAATGGACAGGGGTTGGTCAGCTCCTATAATTCACCCCTCCACTTT
. . TRBJ1-3 TRBV5-1 CASSSAAGLGNTIYF TGCGCCAGCAGCTCGGCGGCAGGCCTAGGAAACACCATATATTTT
. . TRBJ2-3 TRBV10-3 CAISPGTTDTQYF TGTGCCATCAGCCCAGGTACCACAGATACGCAGTATTTT
. once TRBJ1-3 TRBV10-3 CAISESKESGNTIYF TGTGCCATCAGTGAGTCGAAAGAATCTGGAAACACCATATATTTT
TRBD2 . TRBJ2-1 TRBV27 CASSPVRAGGVGEQFF TGTGCCAGCAGCCCCGTCAGGGCGGGAGGGGTTGGTGAGCAGTTCTTC
TRBD2 many TRBJ2-5 TRBV9 CASSVGTSGGGETQYF TGTGCCAGCAGCGTGGGGACTAGCGGGGGCGGAGAGACCCAGTACTTC
. . TRBJ1-5 TRBV6-6 CASSPPNQPQHF TGTGCCAGCAGTCCGCCCAATCAGCCCCAGCATTTT
. . TRBJ2-5 TRBV29-1 CSVERGGSQETQYF TGCAGCGTTGAACGAGGCGGTTCCCAAGAGACCCAGTACTTC
. . TRBJ1-6 TRBV19 CASTVGTNNSPLHF TGTGCCAGTACCGTCGGGACAAATAATTCACCCCTCCACTTT
. . TRBJ2-1 TRBV15 CATSGTAETKNNPEQFF TGTGCCACCAGCGGGACCGCGGAGACTAAGAACAATCCCGAGCAGTTCTTC
TRBD2 . TRBJ2-3 TRBV30 CAWSVQTSGDPVDF TGTGCCTGGAGTGTACAAACTAGCGGGGATCCCGTTGATTTT
. . TRBJ2-3 TRBV29-1 CSVEDRGAGDTQYF TGCAGCGTTGAAGATCGCGGGGCCGGGGATACGCAGTATTTT
TRBD1 . TRBJ2-7 TRBV6-1 CASTTVGTGSHEQYF TGTGCCAGCACCACCGTCGGGACAGGGAGCCACGAGCAGTACTTC
. . TRBJ2-7 TRBV5-6 CASSSYGQTYEQYF TGTGCCAGCAGCTCGTACGGACAGACCTACGAGCAGTACTTC
. . TRBJ2-3 TRBV11-2 CASSLDQGIMGTDTQYF TGTGCCAGCAGCTTAGATCAGGGTATAATGGGCACAGATACGCAGTATTTT
. . TRBJ2-7 TRBV6-5 CASVFGYEQYF TGTGCCAGCGTTTTTGGGTACGAGCAGTACTTC
TRBD2 . TRBJ2-1 TRBV5-4 CASSRAGLAGVYNEQFF TGTGCCAGCAGCAGAGCGGGACTAGCGGGAGTGTACAATGAGCAGTTCTTC
. once TRBJ2-3 TRBV7-8 CASSINTGPDSTDTQYF TGTGCCAGCAGCATTAATACGGGCCCCGATAGCACAGATACGCAGTATTTT
. . TRBJ2-1 TRBV5-6 CASSLARDKNEQFF TGTGCCAGCAGCTTGGCGAGGGATAAAAATGAGCAGTTCTTC
TRBD1 . TRBJ1-1 TRBV19 CASSTQGMANTEAFF TGTGCCAGTAGTACACAGGGGATGGCGAACACTGAAGCTTTCTTT
. . TRBJ2-3 TRBV19 CASSIGGGSTDTQYF TGTGCCAGTAGTATAGGCGGCGGGAGCACAGATACGCAGTATTTT
. . TRBJ2-7 TRBV21-1 CASSPAGTSGGSYEQYF TGTGCCAGCAGTCCTGCCGGGACTAGCGGGGGGTCCTACGAGCAGTACTTC
. . TRBJ2-1 TRBV5-1 CASSLLSSYNEQFF TGCGCCAGCAGCTTGCTCAGCTCCTACAATGAGCAGTTCTTC
. . TRBJ1-2 TRBV28 CASSLPLTGGDGYTF TGTGCCAGCAGTTTACCCCTCACGGGGGGGGATGGCTACACCTTC
TRBD2 . TRBJ2-7 TRBV25-1 CASSAPGGRAIGYEQYF TGTGCCAGCAGTGCCCCTGGCGGGAGGGCCATCGGATACGAGCAGTACTTC
. few TRBJ1-5 TRBV28 CASNLGGGGNQPQHF TGTGCCAGCAACCTAGGGGGTGGGGGCAATCAGCCCCAGCATTTT
. few TRBJ2-7 TRBV5-4 CASSSLGQGPYEQYF TGTGCCAGCAGCTCGCTAGGGCAGGGGCCCTACGAGCAGTACTTC
TRBD2 . TRBJ2-3 TRBV19 CASTAGLSTDTQYF TGTGCCAGTACGGCGGGACTAAGCACAGATACGCAGTATTTT
TRBD1 few TRBJ1-1 TRBV29-1 CSVRQGSGTEAFF TGCAGCGTCCGACAGGGTTCGGGCACTGAAGCTTTCTTT
. . TRBJ1-1 TRBV11-2 CASSPRDGNTEAFF TGTGCCAGCAGCCCTCGGGACGGGAACACTGAAGCTTTCTTT